Given below is one T cell receptor (beta chain) in context. Trimming removed 5 bases from V and 13 bases from J, with 21 bases in between. Germline-derived CDR1 and CDR2 are MGHRA and YSYEKL. This CDR3 comprises 14 residues. This specimen belongs to a study of shared clonotypes between healthy human individuals. Genomic DNA of every subset was divided equally among multiple immunoSEQ plates. In the original analysis: ImmunoSEQ gave junction-only sequences without quality scores, so filtering differed. Assay: immunoSEQ multiplex PCR; the TCRdb copy retains only in-frame clones and omits some. V and J calls and clone size come straight from that table; D and trimming were deduced from the DNA. The repertoire holds about 660,000 clones, with about 74% as singletons. Donors comprised only Caucasian adults living in Nashville, Tennessee.

This chain uses TRBV4-1 with TRBJ2-1; no definite D call. Sequenced material: memory CD4+ T cells sorted from blood. Subset specified: CD45RA-negative fraction. This TCR was recovered from a woman between 25 and 40 years old in good health. The CDR3 spells CASSDPKVARSQFF. Here the CDR3 DNA reads TGCGCCAGCAGCGACCCCAAGGTAGCCCGGTCACAGTTCTTC.